One and the same sample provided the 5 T cell receptor beta chains below, sequenced in a study of T-cell memory formation after mild COVID-19. TCRdb called the 5' RACE reads again in MiXCR, with one record for every CDR3 protein. The sample records fewer than 150,000 distinct CDR3 sequences, about 5.9% being singletons. The sample taken for sequencing was PBMCs or a T cell subset sorted from them (not recorded which). The source of these receptors is an adult woman who had mild COVID-19 (a few samples of this study predate the infection). Cell type and time point are not known.

This rearrangement joins TRBV7-8 to TRBJ1-4; a weak D match, TRBD1 (5 bases). CDR3 length equals 15 residues. V lost 5 bases and J 4 bases, leaving 14 bases between the germline ends. Per germline, CDR1 SGHVS and CDR2 FQNEAQ. CDR3 loop: CASSGRRQINEKLFF. The CDR3 DNA reads as TGTGCCAGCAGCGGGAGGAGACAGATTAATGAAAAACTGTTTTTT.

V gene TRBV11-2 combines with J gene TRBJ2-5; D is possibly TRBD1 (5 bases). Germline CDR1 SGHAT, CDR2 FQNNGV. The CDR3 contains 16 residues. The ends were cut back, 5 bases at V and 4 bases at J, with 20 bases in the middle. The CDR3 DNA reads TGTGCCAGCAGCCCCATCTCGGCCAGGGTAGGAGAGACCCAGTACTTC. Protein sequence: CASSPISARVGETQYF.

This clonotype has at least ten counts. The rearrangement joins TRBV27 to TRBJ1-1; D might be TRBD1 (5 bases). With 6 bases removed from V and 3 bases from J, the gap between germline ends came to 17 bases. The CDR3 is made up of 15 amino acids. Germline lookup yields CDR1 MNHEY and CDR2 SMNVEV (reference sequence). CDR3: CASSFRAQADTEAFF. CDR3 DNA: TGTGCCAGCAGCTTTAGAGCACAGGCGGACACTGAAGCTTTCTTT.

The J gene is TRBJ2-2, the V gene TRBV9; D remains ambiguous. The CDR3 contains 15 residues. Germline V gene sequence: CDR1 SGDLS, CDR2 YYNGEE. Trimming pared 3 bases from V and 4 bases from J, leaving 13 bases between. In nucleotides, the CDR3 is TGTGCCAGCAGCGACGGGCGGATTCCCACCGGGGAGCTGTTTTTT. It encodes CASSDGRIPTGELFF.

The chain combines TRBV10-2 with TRBJ1-1, with D unclear. CDR1 WSHSY and CDR2 SAAADI come from the germline V gene. CDR3 length equals 14 residues. The V gene lost 9 bases and the J gene lost 1 base, with 15 bases spanning the gap. The CDR3 DNA reads as TGCGCCAGTGCCTGGTCCAAATCGAACACTGAAGCTTTCTTT. Protein sequence: CASAWSKSNTEAFF.